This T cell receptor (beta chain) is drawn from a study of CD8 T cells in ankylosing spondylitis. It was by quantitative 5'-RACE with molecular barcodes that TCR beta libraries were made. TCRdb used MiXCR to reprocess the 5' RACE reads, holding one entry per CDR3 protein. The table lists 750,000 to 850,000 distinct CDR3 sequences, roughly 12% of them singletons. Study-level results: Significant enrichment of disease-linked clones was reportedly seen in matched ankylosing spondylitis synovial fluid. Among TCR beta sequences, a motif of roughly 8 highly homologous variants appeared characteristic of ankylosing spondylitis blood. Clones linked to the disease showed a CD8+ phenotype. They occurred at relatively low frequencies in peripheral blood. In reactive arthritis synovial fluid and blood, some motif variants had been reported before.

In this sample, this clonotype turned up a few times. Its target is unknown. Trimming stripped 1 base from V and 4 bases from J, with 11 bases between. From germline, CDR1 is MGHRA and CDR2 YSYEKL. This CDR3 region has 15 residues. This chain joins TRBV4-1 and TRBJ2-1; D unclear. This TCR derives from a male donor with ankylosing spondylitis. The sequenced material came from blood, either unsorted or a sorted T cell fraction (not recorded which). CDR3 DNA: TGCGCCAGCAGCCAAGGGAGTAGGGCTTACAATGAGCAGTTCTTC. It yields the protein CASSQGSRAYNEQFF.